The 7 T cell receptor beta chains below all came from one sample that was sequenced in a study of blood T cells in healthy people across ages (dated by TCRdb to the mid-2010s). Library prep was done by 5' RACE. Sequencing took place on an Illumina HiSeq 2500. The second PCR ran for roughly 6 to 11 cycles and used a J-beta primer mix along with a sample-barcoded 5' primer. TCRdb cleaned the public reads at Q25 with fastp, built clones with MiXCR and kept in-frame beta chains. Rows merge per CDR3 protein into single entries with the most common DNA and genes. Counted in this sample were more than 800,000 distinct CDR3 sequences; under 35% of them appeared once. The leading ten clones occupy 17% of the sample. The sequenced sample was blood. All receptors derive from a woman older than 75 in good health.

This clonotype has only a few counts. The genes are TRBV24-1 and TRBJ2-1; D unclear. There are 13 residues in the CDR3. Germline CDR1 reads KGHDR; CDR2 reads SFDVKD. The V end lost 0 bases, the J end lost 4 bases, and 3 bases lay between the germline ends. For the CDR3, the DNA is TGTGCCACCAGTGATTTGAAGTACAATGAGCAGTTCTTC. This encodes CATSDLKYNEQFF.

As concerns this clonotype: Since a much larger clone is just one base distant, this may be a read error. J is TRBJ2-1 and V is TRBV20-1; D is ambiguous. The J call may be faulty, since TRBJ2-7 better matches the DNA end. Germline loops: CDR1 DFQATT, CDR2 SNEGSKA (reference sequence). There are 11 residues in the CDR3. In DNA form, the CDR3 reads TGCAGTGCTAGCGGAAACAATGAGCAGTACTTC. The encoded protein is CSASGNNEQYF.

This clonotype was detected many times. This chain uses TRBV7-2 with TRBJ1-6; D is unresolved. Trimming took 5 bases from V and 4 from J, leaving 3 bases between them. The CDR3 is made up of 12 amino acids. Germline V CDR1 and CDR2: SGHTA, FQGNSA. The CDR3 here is CASSVYNSPLHF. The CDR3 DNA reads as TGTGCCAGCAGCGTGTATAATTCACCCCTCCACTTT.

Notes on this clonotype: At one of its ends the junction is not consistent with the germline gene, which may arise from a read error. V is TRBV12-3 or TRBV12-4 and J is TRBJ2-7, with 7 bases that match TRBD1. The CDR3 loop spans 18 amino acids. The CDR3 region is CTSPSGQATNARSYEQYF. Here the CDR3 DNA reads TGTACCAGCCCATCCGGACAGGCAACCAATGCCCGCTCCTACGAGCAGTACTTC.

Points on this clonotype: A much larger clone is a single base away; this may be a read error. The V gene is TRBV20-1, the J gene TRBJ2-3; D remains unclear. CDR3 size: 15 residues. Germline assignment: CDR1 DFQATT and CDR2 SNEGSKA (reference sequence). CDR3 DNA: TGCAGTGCTGGAGATTCCTCATCCAGCACAGATACGCAGTATTTT. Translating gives CSAGDSSSSTDTQYF.

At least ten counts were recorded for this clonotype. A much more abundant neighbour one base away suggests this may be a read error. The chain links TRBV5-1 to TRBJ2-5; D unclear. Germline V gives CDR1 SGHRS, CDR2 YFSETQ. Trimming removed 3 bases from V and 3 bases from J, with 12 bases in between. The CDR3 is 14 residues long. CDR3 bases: TGCGCCAGCAGCTGGGCCCCGTGGGAAGAGACCCAGTACTTC. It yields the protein CASSWAPWEETQYF.

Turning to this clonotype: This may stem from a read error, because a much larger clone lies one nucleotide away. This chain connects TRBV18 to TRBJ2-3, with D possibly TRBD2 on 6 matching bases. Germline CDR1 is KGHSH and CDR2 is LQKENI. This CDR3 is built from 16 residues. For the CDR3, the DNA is TGTGCCAGCTCACCAAGGGACTCCGCCGCTACAGATATGCAGTATTTT. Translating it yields CASSPRDSAATDMQYF.